This entry features one T cell receptor beta chain sequence. The sample belongs to a study of blood T cell repertoires in COVID-19. About the research overall: Collection of acute and convalescent COVID-19 samples took place in the United States, Italy and Spain.

Assay used: immunoSEQ multiplex PCR; TCRdb lists only in-frame clones, some missing. The sample yields approximately 110,000 clones, 80% to 85% seen once. With V trimmed by 6 bases and J by 0 bases, 9 bases remained unmatched. Looked up from germline, CDR1 is SGHVS and CDR2 is FQNEAQ. This CDR3 comprises 16 residues. The sequence derives from a woman older than 75 with acute or convalescent COVID-19. V usage is TRBV7-8 and J usage is TRBJ1-1, with 8 bases aligning to TRBD1. The sequenced sample consisted of peripheral blood. The DNA of the CDR3 is TGTGCCAGCAGTTTCACCGGGACAGGTATGAACACTGAAGCTTTCTTT. Protein sequence: CASSFTGTGMNTEAFF.